This T cell receptor (beta chain) originates from a study of CD8+ T cells in alopecia areata. Overall study: Tofacitinib therapy took 6 to 18 months; 6 months off drug came after. General study findings and limits: Clonality exceeded that of normal scalp in lesional scalp, most notably in alopecia totalis/universalis. Only one nonresponder was present, which leaves the link between baseline CD8+ expansion and response uncertain.

The CDR3 spans 12 residues. CDR1 is SGHTA and CDR2 is FQGNSA in the germline V gene. Trimming removed 2 bases at V and 5 bases at J, with 7 bases between. Remarks on this clone: Its antigen remains unknown.

After isolation, RNA underwent reverse transcription to generate cDNA as the sequencing template. Measured with immunoSEQ multiplex PCR; TCRdb has only the in-frame clones, and not every one. The top ten clones hold 1% to 1.5% of a sample with more than 200,000 clones, under 70% of them seen once. As for treatment: oral pan-JAK inhibitor, 5-10 mg twice daily. This clonotype was sampled from a human donor with alopecia areata. The chain employs TRBV7-2 and TRBJ2-7; D gene ambiguous. Material: CD4+ T cells sorted from blood, obtained at week 44, from a patient treated with tofacitinib. The CDR3 region is CASSLLGNEQYF. The CDR3 nucleotides read TGTGCCAGCAGCTTACTGGGTAACGAGCAGTACTTC.